This entry features one T cell receptor beta chain sequence. Per the study methods: Researchers report that nucleated cell counts were estimated from reference gene primer amplification. Sequencing used immunoSEQ multiplex PCR; TCRdb keeps in-frame clones, though not all of them. D and trimming were read from the DNA, whereas the V and J calls and clone size are those reported in that table. This sample has approximately 46,000 clones, with 82% found just once. This sample was included in a study of blood T cell repertoires in COVID-19. As for the study in general: In each case, the material was cDNA or gDNA derived from T cells, B-cell-depleted T cells, or PBMCs.

The sequencing input was peripheral blood. This receptor was identified in an older woman with acute or convalescent COVID-19.

Here the CDR3 reads CASSSKTGMNTEAFF. CDR3 coding DNA: TGTGCCAGCAGCTCCAAGACAGGGATGAACACTGAAGCTTTCTTT. V usage is TRBV7-8 and J usage is TRBJ1-1, with 7 bases identical to TRBD1. The CDR3 runs 15 residues. The V and J ends lost 4 bases and 0 bases, in that order; junction bases with no gene match: 5. CDR1 SGHVS and CDR2 FQNEAQ come from the germline V gene. Drawing the rest from reference TRBV7-8 and TRBJ1-1, the complete variable domain is GAGVSQSPRYKVAKRGQDVALRCDPISGHVSLFWYQQALGQGPEFLTYFQNEAQLDKSGLPSDRFFAERPEGSVSTLKIQRTQQEDSAVYLCASSSKTGMNTEAFFGQGTRLTVV.